The TCR beta chain under discussion was sequenced for a study of blood T cell repertoires in COVID-19. On the study more broadly: Samples came from the United States, Italy and Spain, spanning acute and convalescent COVID-19. T cells, B-cell-depleted T cells, or PBMCs supplied cDNA or gDNA.

As handled by the study authors: For nucleated cells, counts were estimated from reference gene primer amplification. Repertoires were generated with immunoSEQ multiplex PCR, while TCRdb's copy carries only in-frame clones and drops some. D and trimming were read from the DNA, whereas the V and J calls and clone size are those reported in that table. The sample comprises about 100,000 clones, 70% to 90% of which are singletons, and 2.1% rests with the top ten. In this sample, this clone turned up a few times. The CDR3 spans 15 residues. V dropped 4 bases and J dropped 4; count of bases not matched to a gene: 8. CDR1 is SQVTM, CDR2 ANQGSEA, per germline.

The TCR originated in a human donor in a cohort sampled during active COVID-19. The J gene is TRBJ1-1, the V gene TRBV29-1, with TRBD1 identical over 11 bases. Sequenced: peripheral blood. CDR3 in amino acids: CSVVAGTGGPTEAFF. The CDR3 bases are TGCAGCGTTGTAGCCGGGACAGGGGGACCCACTGAAGCTTTCTTT.